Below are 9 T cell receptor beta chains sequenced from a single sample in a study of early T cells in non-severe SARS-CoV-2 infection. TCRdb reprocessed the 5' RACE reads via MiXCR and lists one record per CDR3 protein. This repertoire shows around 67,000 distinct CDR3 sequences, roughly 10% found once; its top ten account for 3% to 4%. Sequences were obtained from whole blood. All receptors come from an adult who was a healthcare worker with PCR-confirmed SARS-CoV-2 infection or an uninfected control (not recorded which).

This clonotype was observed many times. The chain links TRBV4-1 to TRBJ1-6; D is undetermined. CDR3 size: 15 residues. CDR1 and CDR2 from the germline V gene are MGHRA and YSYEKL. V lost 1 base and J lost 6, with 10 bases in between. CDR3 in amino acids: CASSQGGRGNSPLHF. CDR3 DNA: TGCGCCAGCAGCCAAGGAGGGCGGGGTAATTCACCCCTCCACTTT.

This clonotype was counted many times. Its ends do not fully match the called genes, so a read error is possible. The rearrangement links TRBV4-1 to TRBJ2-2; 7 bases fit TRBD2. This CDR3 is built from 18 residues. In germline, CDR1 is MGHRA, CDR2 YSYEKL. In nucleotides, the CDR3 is TGCGCCAGCAGCCAAGGATTGGCTCGGGGGGATCAAACCGGGGACCTGTTTTTT. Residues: CASSQGLARGDQTGDLFF.

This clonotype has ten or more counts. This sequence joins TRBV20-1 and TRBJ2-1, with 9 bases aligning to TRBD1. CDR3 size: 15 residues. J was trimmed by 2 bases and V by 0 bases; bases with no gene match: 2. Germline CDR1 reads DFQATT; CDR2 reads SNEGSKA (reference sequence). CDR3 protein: CSAREGTGTYNEQFF. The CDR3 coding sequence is TGCAGTGCTAGAGAGGGGACAGGGACCTACAATGAGCAGTTCTTC.

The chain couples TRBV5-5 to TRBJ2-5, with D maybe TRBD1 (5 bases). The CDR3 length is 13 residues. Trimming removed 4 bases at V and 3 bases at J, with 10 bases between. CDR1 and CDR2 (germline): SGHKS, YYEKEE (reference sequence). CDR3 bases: TGTGCCAGCAGCAGGGGCTGGGAAGAGACCCAGTACTTC. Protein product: CASSRGWEETQYF.

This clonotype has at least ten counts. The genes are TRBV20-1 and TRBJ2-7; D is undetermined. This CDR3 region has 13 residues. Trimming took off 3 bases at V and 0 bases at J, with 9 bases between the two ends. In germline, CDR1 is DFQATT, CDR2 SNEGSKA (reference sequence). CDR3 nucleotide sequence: TGCAGTGCTAGTCAGCTGAGCTCCTACGAGCAGTACTTC. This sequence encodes CSASQLSSYEQYF.

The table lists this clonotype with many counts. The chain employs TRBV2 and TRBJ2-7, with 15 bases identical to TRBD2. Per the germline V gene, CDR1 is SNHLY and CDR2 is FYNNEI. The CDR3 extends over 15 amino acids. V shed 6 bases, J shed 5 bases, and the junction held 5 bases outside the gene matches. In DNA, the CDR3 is TGTGCCAGCAGGAGGACTAGCGGGGGGGCCCACGAGCAGTACTTC. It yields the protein CASRRTSGGAHEQYF.

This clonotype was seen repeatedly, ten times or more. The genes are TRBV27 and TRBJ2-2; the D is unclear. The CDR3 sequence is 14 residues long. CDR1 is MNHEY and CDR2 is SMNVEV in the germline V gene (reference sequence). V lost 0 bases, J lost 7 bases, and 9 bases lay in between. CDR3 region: CASSLSWKVGELFF. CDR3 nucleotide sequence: TGTGCCAGCAGTTTATCCTGGAAGGTCGGGGAGCTGTTTTTT.

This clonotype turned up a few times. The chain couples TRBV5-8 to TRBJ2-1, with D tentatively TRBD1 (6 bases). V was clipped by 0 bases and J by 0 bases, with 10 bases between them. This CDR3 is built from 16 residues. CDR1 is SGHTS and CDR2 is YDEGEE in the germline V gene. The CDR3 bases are TGTGCCAGCAGCTTGGCCGGCAGGGGCTCCTACAATGAGCAGTTCTTC. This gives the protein CASSLAGRGSYNEQFF.

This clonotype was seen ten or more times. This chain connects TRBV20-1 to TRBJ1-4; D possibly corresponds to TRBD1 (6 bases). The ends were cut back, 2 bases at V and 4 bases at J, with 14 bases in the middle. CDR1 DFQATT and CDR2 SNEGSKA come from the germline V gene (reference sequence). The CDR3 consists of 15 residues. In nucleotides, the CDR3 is TGCAGTGCTAGATCCCGGACAGCAGTTAATGAAAAACTGTTTTTT. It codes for CSARSRTAVNEKLFF.